This T cell receptor beta chain was captured in a study of blood T cell repertoires in COVID-19. Study information: Some COVID-19 samples were acute and others convalescent; all came from the United States, Italy and Spain.

Clones were read by immunoSEQ multiplex PCR, and TCRdb kept only the in-frame ones, dropping some. The data hold about 93,000 clones, with roughly nine tenths observed a single time. This receptor was identified in a man aged 55 to 70 with COVID-19, enrolled during active disease. The sample taken for sequencing was peripheral blood.

Here the CDR3 DNA reads TGCGCCAGCAGCTTGTTGGCAGGGATAACTTACGAGCAGTACTTC. It yields the protein CASSLLAGITYEQYF. The V call is TRBV5-1, the J call TRBJ2-7, with TRBD1 as a possible D gene (5 bases). The CDR3 spans 15 residues. CDR1 and CDR2 (germline): SGHRS, YFSETQ. The ends were cut back, 1 base at V and 4 bases at J, with 15 bases in the middle. Looking up the rest from reference TRBV5-1 and TRBJ2-7 gives the full variable domain: KAGVTQTPRYLIKTRGQQVTLSCSPISGHRSVSWYQQTPGQGLQFLFEYFSETQRNKGNFPGRFSGRQFSNSRSEMNVSTLELGDSALYLCASSLLAGITYEQYFGPGTRLTVT.